Listed below are T cell receptor beta chains from one sample, sequenced in a study of blood T cell repertoires in COVID-19. Assay used: immunoSEQ multiplex PCR; TCRdb lists only in-frame clones, some missing. There are approximately 250,000 clones in the sample; more than 75% occur only once, and under 2.5% lies in the top ten. Material for sequencing was PBMCs or T cells enriched from blood (not recorded which). The receptors shown here come from an older woman in a cohort exposed to, infected with or recovered from COVID-19 (not recorded which). Each CDR3 is given with its conserved first and last residue. The order of the fields is CDR3 DNA, CDR3 protein, V gene, D gene, J gene, clone size. The D gene is left open where the match is weak. Some rows have no size entry. The others give once, few or many, or a class for an expanded clone.

TGTGCCAGCAGTGAAACGGTTGTAGCGAACACCGGGGAGCTGTTTTTT | CASSETVVANTGELFF | TRBV6-4 | . | TRBJ2-2 | .
TGTGCCAGCAGTTCCGGACTAGCGGGAGTATCCGGGGAGCTGTTTTTT | CASSSGLAGVSGELFF | TRBV2 | TRBD2 | TRBJ2-2 | .
TGTGCCAGCAGTGGGACAGGTTCGACAACTTATGAAAAACTGTTTTTT | CASSGTGSTTYEKLFF | TRBV28 | TRBD1 | TRBJ1-4 | once
TGCGCCAGCAGCTTGACGGGACAGGGGTATAATTCACCCCTCCACTTT | CASSLTGQGYNSPLHF | TRBV5-1 | TRBD1 | TRBJ1-6 | .
TGTGCCAGCACAGGGGGTCCCAATCAGCCCCAGCATTTT | CASTGGPNQPQHF | TRBV6-5 | TRBD1 | TRBJ1-5 | .
TGTGCCAGCTCACCTGGACAGGTAGCTAACTATGGCTACACCTTC | CASSPGQVANYGYTF | TRBV18 | TRBD1 | TRBJ1-2 | .
TGTGCCAGCAGCTCCCCGACAGGGTACTCAACTCCGCGGAAGTACTTC | CASSSPTGYSTPRKYF | TRBV5-5 | TRBD1 | TRBJ2-7 | .
TGTGCCAGCACTTCAAGACTAGGATTCGAGCAGTACTTC | CASTSRLGFEQYF | TRBV27 | . | TRBJ2-7 | .
TGCAGCGTTCTAGGGACAGGCGGAGATAGCAATCAGCCCCAGCATTTT | CSVLGTGGDSNQPQHF | TRBV29-1 | TRBD1 | TRBJ1-5 | once
TGTGCCACCACCCTTTGGGGTTCGGGACTCGAAGTCTCCGGGGAGCTGTTTTTT | CATTLWGSGLEVSGELFF | TRBV28 | . | TRBJ2-2 | .
TGTGCCAGCATCCAATGGGGGGATCAGCCCCAGCATTTT | CASIQWGDQPQHF | TRBV28 | . | TRBJ1-5 | .
TGCGCCAGCAGCGCGGGACAGGGGATCACTGAAGCTTTCTTT | CASSAGQGITEAFF | TRBV5-1 | TRBD1 | TRBJ1-1 | .
TGTGCCAGCAGCCAAGATCTTGGGGGGGCGCGAGGTAATTCACCCCTCCACTTT | CASSQDLGGARGNSPLHF | TRBV3-1/TRBV3-2 | . | TRBJ1-6 | once
TGTGCCAGCAGGCTTTCGGGGAGGTCCTACGAGCAGTACTTC | CASRLSGRSYEQYF | TRBV2 | . | TRBJ2-7 | .
TGCGCCAGCAGCAATGGACGGGGCTCCTACGAGCAGTACTTC | CASSNGRGSYEQYF | TRBV5-1 | . | TRBJ2-7 | .
TGTGCCAGCAAGGCAGGAACAGGGGGCTACTCTGGGGCCAACGTCCTGACTTTC | CASKAGTGGYSGANVLTF | TRBV2 | TRBD1 | TRBJ2-6 | .
TGCGCCAGCAGCTTGGGACTAGCGGGAACCTCCTACAATGAGCAGTTCTTC | CASSLGLAGTSYNEQFF | TRBV5-1 | TRBD2 | TRBJ2-1 | .